The 30 T cell receptor beta chains reported below all come from one sample, sequenced in a study of blood T cell repertoires in COVID-19. Assay used: immunoSEQ multiplex PCR; TCRdb lists only in-frame clones, some missing. The table has about 170,000 clones, just under 85% seen once. The source material was peripheral blood. These TCRs come from a woman of 80 years or more with COVID-19, enrolled during active disease.

This chain links TRBV3-1 (or the pseudogene TRBV3-2) with TRBJ1-2, with D maybe TRBD1 (6 bases). CDR3 length: 16 amino acids. Germline assignment: CDR1 LGHDT and CDR2 YNNKEL (reference sequence). The V gene lost 5 bases and the J gene lost 4 bases, with 20 bases spanning the gap. The CDR3 reads CASSYVNTGRAYGYTF. DNA for the CDR3: TGTGCCAGCAGCTATGTTAATACAGGGAGGGCCTATGGCTACACCTTC.

The V gene is TRBV3-1 (or the pseudogene TRBV3-2), the J gene TRBJ2-5; maybe TRBD1 (6 bases). V gave up 7 bases and J gave up 2 bases, with 14 bases separating them. This CDR3 is built from 14 residues. Per germline, CDR1 LGHDT and CDR2 YNNKEL (reference sequence). CDR3 in DNA: TGTGCCAGCACCCAGGTGCAGGGGCAAGAGACCCAGTACTTC. It is translated as CASTQVQGQETQYF.

The gene calls are TRBV29-1 and TRBJ1-5, with D tentatively TRBD1 (6 bases). The CDR3 has 12 residues. V was pared by 6 bases and J by 8 bases, with 14 bases between. Germline-derived CDR1 and CDR2 are SQVTM and ANQGSEA. The CDR3 bases are TGCAGCGTACTACAGGGAGGGGAGCCCCAGCATTTT. Translation gives CSVLQGGEPQHF.

The chain recombines TRBV20-1 with TRBJ2-3; 12 bases map to TRBD2. Germline V gene lookup returns CDR1 DFQATT and CDR2 SNEGSKA (reference sequence). This CDR3 spans 15 amino acids. V dropped 3 bases and J dropped 4; count of bases not matched to a gene: 5. CDR3 loop: CSASPTSGRSDTQYF. The CDR3 region has the DNA TGCAGTGCTAGTCCCACTAGCGGGAGGTCAGATACGCAGTATTTT.

CDR3 coding DNA: TGTGCCAGCAGCTTAGGGAGTGAGGGTGAAGCTTTCTTT. Its translation: CASSLGSEGEAFF. The genes are TRBV5-4 and TRBJ1-1; the D is unclear. The CDR3 is 13 amino acids. Trimming pared 2 bases from V and 7 bases from J, leaving 12 bases between. The germline CDR1 and CDR2 sequences are SGHNT and YYREEE (reference sequence).

The V call is TRBV19, the J call TRBJ1-2; 8 bases align to TRBD1. Germline V gene data show CDR1 as LNHDA and CDR2 as SQIVND (reference sequence). The CDR3 loop spans 16 amino acids. The V gene end was trimmed by 6 bases and the J gene end by 2 bases; junction bases not matched to a gene: 11. The CDR3 loop is CASRFIAWTGNYGYTF. The CDR3 DNA follows: TGTGCCAGTAGATTCATTGCCTGGACAGGGAACTATGGCTACACCTTC.

The chain recombines TRBV10-2 with TRBJ2-3, with 16 bases fitting TRBD2. Germline V gene data show CDR1 as WSHSY and CDR2 as SAAADI. The CDR3 length is 16 residues. The V segment lost 5 bases and the J segment 5 bases; nucleotides outside the gene matches: 4. CDR3 DNA: TGCGCCAGCAGTCCGGGACTAGCGGGAGGGGGAGATACGCAGTATTTT. Residues: CASSPGLAGGGDTQYF.

The chain combines TRBV6-5 with TRBJ1-5; the match to TRBD1 covers 9 bases. The CDR3 is 15 residues long. Germline-derived CDR1 and CDR2 are MNHEY and SVGAGI. The ends lost 7 bases at V and 2 bases at J; junction bases unmatched: 6. CDR3 region: CASTGQGRGNQPQHF. The CDR3 DNA is TGTGCCAGCACGGGACAGGGTCGGGGCAATCAGCCCCAGCATTTT.

This sequence joins TRBV9 and TRBJ2-1; 8 bases are a match to TRBD2. V lost 4 bases and J lost 5; bases outside the gene matches: 11. The CDR3 covers 16 residues. Germline V lookup: CDR1 SGDLS, CDR2 YYNGEE. CDR3 in amino acids: CASSPGGAGVHNEQFF. CDR3 in DNA: TGTGCCAGCAGCCCCGGGGGGGCGGGGGTACACAATGAGCAGTTCTTC. The entire variable domain, with the rest obtained from reference TRBV9 and TRBJ2-1, is as follows: DSGVTQTPKHLITATGQRVTLRCSPRSGDLSVYWYQQSLDQGLQFLIQYYNGEERAKGNILERFSAQQFPDLHSELNLSSLELGDSALYFCASSPGGAGVHNEQFFGPGTRLTVL.

This chain connects TRBV2 to TRBJ1-6, with 8 bases aligning to TRBD1. The CDR3 has 14 amino acids. The V segment lost 5 bases and the J segment 10 bases; nucleotides outside the gene matches: 7. The germline V gene has CDR1 SNHLY and CDR2 FYNNEI. The DNA of the CDR3 is TGTGCCAGCAGTCTCGACAGGGGAAGATCACCCCTCCACTTT. It codes for CASSLDRGRSPLHF.

The chain joins TRBV3-1 (or the pseudogene TRBV3-2) to TRBJ2-3, with 12 positions matching TRBD1. The CDR3 has 16 amino acids. V trimming: 4 bases; J trimming: 3 bases; junction bases outside the gene matches: 5. CDR1 and CDR2 from the germline V gene are LGHDT and YNNKEL (reference sequence). The CDR3 sequence is CASSRWGQGATDTQYF. For the CDR3, the DNA is TGTGCCAGCAGCCGCTGGGGACAGGGGGCTACAGATACGCAGTATTTT.

The chain has TRBV2 and TRBJ2-3; no reliable D call. The CDR3 contains 13 residues. The germline V gene has CDR1 SNHLY and CDR2 FYNNEI. V gave up 2 bases and J gave up 0 bases, with 3 bases separating them. CDR3 protein: CASSERSTDTQYF. DNA for the CDR3: TGTGCCAGCAGTGAACGGAGCACAGATACGCAGTATTTT. The whole variable domain, remainder taken from reference TRBV2 and TRBJ2-3, is EPEVTQTPSHQVTQMGQEVILRCVPISNHLYFYWYRQILGQKVEFLVSFYNNEISEKSEIFDDQFSVERPDGSNFTLKIRSTKLEDSAMYFCASSERSTDTQYFGPGTRLTVL.

V usage is TRBV18 and J usage is TRBJ1-2; D ambiguous. The CDR3 loop spans 15 amino acids. Germline values: CDR1 KGHSH, CDR2 LQKENI. V lost 3 bases and J lost 4, with 15 bases in between. The CDR3 nucleotides are TGTGCCAGCTCACCTCCTTCGGAGTCGGGCTATGGCTACACCTTC. Residues: CASSPPSESGYGYTF. Full variable domain (missing parts from reference TRBV18 and TRBJ1-2): NAGVMQNPRHLVRRRGQEARLRCSPMKGHSHVYWYRQLPEEGLKFMVYLQKENIIDESGMPKERFSAEFPKEGPSILRIQQVVRGDSAAYFCASSPPSESGYGYTFGSGTRLTVV.

V gene TRBV20-1 combines with J gene TRBJ2-5; D is unresolved. Trimming took off 6 bases at V and 4 bases at J, with 9 bases between the two ends. This CDR3 spans 11 amino acids. Germline CDR1 DFQATT, CDR2 SNEGSKA (reference sequence). The CDR3 DNA reads TGCAGTGCACCCTCCAGAGAGACCCAGTACTTC. It yields the protein CSAPSRETQYF.

The V and J genes are TRBV28 and TRBJ1-2; tentatively, D is TRBD1 (5 bases). This CDR3 contains 15 residues. Germline assignment: CDR1 MDHEN and CDR2 SYDVKM. Trimming cost V 4 bases and J 2 bases, with 14 bases left between them. As DNA, the CDR3 is TGTGCCAGCAGTTCGGCCGCGGGACTCAACTATGGCTACACCTTC. Its protein product is CASSSAAGLNYGYTF.

This chain uses TRBV19 with TRBJ2-2, with D tentatively TRBD1 (6 bases). Per germline, CDR1 LNHDA and CDR2 SQIVND (reference sequence). The CDR3 loop spans 16 amino acids. The ends were cut back, 1 base at V and 4 bases at J, with 13 bases in the middle. In DNA, the CDR3 is TGTGCCAGTAGTATAGTCCAGGGGACGAGCACCGGGGAGCTGTTTTTT. It encodes CASSIVQGTSTGELFF.

This chain joins TRBV7-3 and TRBJ2-7; TRBD1 matches at 9 bases. This CDR3 contains 15 residues. Germline V gene lookup returns CDR1 SGHTA and CDR2 FQGTGA. V trimming: 2 bases; J trimming: 3 bases; junction bases outside the gene matches: 5. For the CDR3, the DNA is TGTGCCAGCAGCTTATCAACGGACAGGGGCTACGAGCAGTACTTC. Translation gives CASSLSTDRGYEQYF. Full variable domain (missing parts from reference TRBV7-3 and TRBJ2-7): GAGVSQTPSNKVTEKGKYVELRCDPISGHTALYWYRQSLGQGPEFLIYFQGTGAADDSGLPNDRFFAVRPEGSVSTLKIQRTERGDSAVYLCASSLSTDRGYEQYFGPGTRLTVT.

Comment on this clone: This CDR3 is also generated by other DNA sequences in the sample. The chain carries TRBV30 and TRBJ1-1; D gene unclear. This CDR3 is built from 12 residues. In germline, CDR1 is GTSNPN, CDR2 SVGIG (reference sequence). Trimming left V 0 bases short and J 0 bases short, with 2 bases between. This chain's CDR3 is CAWSVMNTEAFF. The CDR3, as DNA: TGTGCCTGGAGTGTTATGAACACTGAAGCTTTCTTT.

This chain uses TRBV10-3 with TRBJ2-2; 8 nucleotides match TRBD2. V lost 7 bases and J lost 4; bases outside the gene matches: 8. Germline V lookup: CDR1 ENHRY, CDR2 SYGVKD. The length of the CDR3 is 15 residues. In DNA form, the CDR3 reads TGTGCCATCACCCCCGGGGGGGCGCGCACCGGGGAGCTGTTTTTT. Translated: CAITPGGARTGELFF.

The chain uses TRBV18 and TRBJ2-7; the match to TRBD1 covers 9 bases. This CDR3 is built from 15 residues. Trimming at V came to 3 bases and at J to 7 bases, leaving 10 bases not matched to a gene. In germline, CDR1 is KGHSH, CDR2 LQKENI. The CDR3 reads CASSPSRTGVGEQYF. In DNA, the CDR3 is TGTGCCAGCTCACCTTCCCGGACAGGGGTCGGTGAGCAGTACTTC. The full variable domain, rest sourced from reference TRBV18 and TRBJ2-7, is NAGVMQNPRHLVRRRGQEARLRCSPMKGHSHVYWYRQLPEEGLKFMVYLQKENIIDESGMPKERFSAEFPKEGPSILRIQQVVRGDSAAYFCASSPSRTGVGEQYFGPGTRLTVT.

This clone was seen a few times. The chain employs TRBV2 and TRBJ2-1; 13 bases match TRBD2. Germline assignment: CDR1 SNHLY and CDR2 FYNNEI. CDR3 length: 16 amino acids. V shed 1 base and J 7 bases; nucleotides not matched to a gene: 4. The CDR3 coding sequence is TGTGCCAGCAGTGAAGGGGGACTAGCGGGGAGGAATGAGCAGTTCTTC. Translating gives CASSEGGLAGRNEQFF.

The rearrangement uses TRBV28 and TRBJ2-7; 7 nucleotides agree with TRBD2. The CDR3 has 15 amino acids. Unmatched junction bases numbered 8, after V lost 0 bases and J lost 6 bases. Germline V CDR1 and CDR2: MDHEN, SYDVKM. For the CDR3, the DNA is TGTGCCAGCAGTTTATGGGGGGGGACGGGTGCCGAGCAGTACTTC. Protein sequence: CASSLWGGTGAEQYF.

The chain has TRBV5-1 and TRBJ2-5, with TRBD1 matching over 9 bases. Trimming took 1 base from V and 4 from J; bases not matched to a gene: 11. The CDR3 sequence is 17 residues long. The germline V gene has CDR1 SGHRS and CDR2 YFSETQ. This CDR3 reads CASSLPPGQGGGETQYF. The CDR3 nucleotides are TGCGCCAGCAGCTTGCCGCCGGGACAGGGAGGGGGAGAGACCCAGTACTTC.

The J gene is TRBJ1-2, the V gene TRBV28; tentative D call: TRBD1 (6 bases). This CDR3 has 12 amino acids. Germline CDR1 MDHEN, CDR2 SYDVKM. V was clipped by 8 bases and J by 4 bases, with 11 bases between them. In DNA, the CDR3 is TGTGCCAGCCGGGGGGCAGTCTATGGCTACACCTTC. Translation: CASRGAVYGYTF.

This chain links TRBV10-3 with TRBJ2-5, with TRBD1 identical over 8 bases. Germline lookup yields CDR1 ENHRY and CDR2 SYGVKD. This CDR3 has 13 amino acids. V gave up 7 bases and J gave up 5 bases; unmatched junction bases: 6. The CDR3 spells CAINPTGAETQYF. CDR3 DNA sequence: TGTGCCATCAATCCGACAGGGGCCGAGACCCAGTACTTC.

This clone was detected once. The CDR3 DNA is TGTGCCTGGAGTGTCGGACTACGCACAGATACGCAGTATTTT. Translating gives CAWSVGLRTDTQYF. The rearrangement links TRBV30 to TRBJ2-3; perhaps TRBD2 as D (6 bases). Germline assignment: CDR1 GTSNPN and CDR2 SVGIG (reference sequence). The CDR3 is made up of 14 amino acids. V shed 0 bases and J shed 1 base, with 8 bases lying between them.

This sequence joins TRBV28 and TRBJ2-3; 7 bases map to TRBD2. Germline-derived CDR1 and CDR2 are MDHEN and SYDVKM. The CDR3 is made up of 19 amino acids. V lost 3 bases to trimming and J lost 5 bases; unmatched junction nucleotides: 20. The CDR3 nucleotides are TGTGCCAGCAGTTTTTTTCGTCCCTGGGGGAGGGCCCGTGGAGATACGCAGTATTTT. It translates to CASSFFRPWGRARGDTQYF.

The chain couples TRBV5-4 to TRBJ1-1; 7 bases are shared with TRBD1. CDR1 is SGHNT, CDR2 YYREEE, per germline (reference sequence). This CDR3 spans 15 amino acids. V gave up 1 base and J gave up 0 bases; unmatched junction bases: 3. CDR3 nucleotides: TGTGCCAGCAGCTTGTCAGGGGGTCTGAACACTGAAGCTTTCTTT. This gives the protein CASSLSGGLNTEAFF.

The V and J genes are TRBV7-2 and TRBJ2-3; 7 bases map to TRBD2. CDR1 is SGHTA, CDR2 FQGNSA, per germline. The CDR3 runs 15 residues. V trimming: 1 base; J trimming: 6 bases; junction bases outside the gene matches: 7. This CDR3 is CASSLVGTTQDTQYF. CDR3 bases: TGTGCCAGCAGCTTAGTTGGGACTACTCAGGATACGCAGTATTTT.

The chain carries TRBV10-3 and TRBJ1-4, with D possibly being TRBD1 (5 bases). V lost 6 bases, J lost 4 bases, and 18 bases lay in between. The CDR3 has 16 amino acids. Germline CDR1 is ENHRY and CDR2 is SYGVKD. This CDR3 reads CAISPDRQGGNEKLFF. CDR3 coding DNA: TGTGCCATCAGCCCCGATAGGCAGGGCGGTAATGAAAAACTGTTTTTT.